The rows below give T cell receptor beta chains drawn from one sample of a study of T cell repertoires in ileal Crohn's disease. This table comes from immunoSEQ multiplex PCR, and its TCRdb copy is limited to in-frame clones, with some not included. The top ten hold under 7.5% of the sample, which has 6,500 to 8,000 clones, 74% seen once. Sequences were obtained from ileal tissue. Receptors originate from an adult with Crohn's disease. The CDR3 runs from the conserved cysteine through the conserved F or W. A D gene is named only where the DNA matches it firmly. Expanded clones are given a class, and other clones once, few, many or no size at all.

.	TRBD1	TRBV27	TRBJ1-4	CASSSTGDTEKLFF	TGTGCCAGCAGTTCGACAGGGGACACGGAAAAACTGTTTTTT
.	.	TRBV2	TRBJ2-7	CASRQYYEQYF	TGTGCCAGCAGACAGTACTACGAGCAGTACTTC
.	.	TRBV18	TRBJ2-7	CASSLKRISLLRTTYEQYF	TGTGCCAGCTCCCTAAAGAGGATTTCCTTATTACGAACCACCTACGAGCAGTACTTC
.	TRBD1	TRBV18	TRBJ2-7	CASSSTPGTGFF	TGTGCCAGCTCGTCGACCCCGGGGACAGGGTTTTTC
.	TRBD1	TRBV11-3	TRBJ2-3	CASSPFDRDLSTDTQYF	TGTGCCAGCAGCCCTTTTGACAGGGATCTTAGCACAGATACGCAGTATTTT
.	TRBD1	TRBV6-1	TRBJ1-2	CASSALVGTGDYYGYTF	TGTGCCAGCAGTGCCCTTGTAGGGACAGGAGATTACTATGGCTACACCTTC
few	TRBD1	TRBV7-6	TRBJ1-1	CASSRGTANTEAFF	TGTGCCAGCAGTAGAGGGACAGCTAACACTGAAGCTTTCTTT
once	.	TRBV6-5	TRBJ2-2	CASTEGPNTGELFF	TGTGCCAGCACGGAGGGCCCGAACACCGGGGAGCTGTTTTTT
.	.	TRBV1	TRBJ2-1	CTSSYQGARGDNEQFF	TGCACCAGCAGTTATCAGGGGGCGCGAGGTGACAATGAGCAGTTCTTC
few	TRBD2	TRBV12-5	TRBJ2-2	CASGFAGGQITGELFF	TGTGCTAGTGGTTTTGCGGGGGGGCAAATCACCGGGGAGCTGTTTTTT
.	.	TRBV2	TRBJ2-7	CASSYSSGAASEQYF	TGTGCCAGCAGTTACAGCAGCGGCGCAGCCTCCGAGCAGTACTTC
.	.	TRBV4-3	TRBJ2-7	CASSQETGDSAYEQYF	TGCGCCAGCAGCCAGGAAACAGGGGACTCAGCCTACGAGCAGTACTTC
.	TRBD1	TRBV5-1	TRBJ2-6	CASSTGGSSGANVLTF	TGCGCCAGCAGCACAGGGGGCTCTTCGGGGGCCAACGTCCTGACTTTC
few	TRBD2	TRBV7-9	TRBJ2-7	CASSHFSGGAYEQYF	TGTGCCAGCAGCCACTTTAGCGGGGGGGCCTACGAGCAGTACTTC
.	TRBD2	TRBV6-6	TRBJ2-5	CASLGGETQYF	TGTGCCAGCCTGGGGGGGGAGACCCAGTACTTC
.	TRBD2	TRBV27	TRBJ2-5	CASSSYSGGARETQYF	TGTGCCAGCAGTTCCTATAGCGGGGGGGCCCGGGAGACCCAGTACTTC
.	TRBD1	TRBV5-6	TRBJ1-2	CASIFLGGTANYGYTF	TGTGCCAGCATTTTTTTAGGTGGGACAGCGAACTATGGCTACACCTTC
.	TRBD1	TRBV27	TRBJ1-2	CASSKIGTDYGYTF	TGTGCCAGCAGTAAGATCGGGACAGACTATGGCTACACCTTC
.	.	TRBV2	TRBJ1-1	CASSGDMNTEAFF	TGTGCCAGCAGCGGGGACATGAACACTGAAGCTTTCTTT
.	TRBD2	TRBV4-1	TRBJ2-1	CASSQDLSGGAGYNEQFF	TGCGCCAGCAGCCAAGATTTAAGCGGGGGGGCCGGCTACAATGAGCAGTTCTTC
once	TRBD1	TRBV2	TRBJ1-6	CASSKAGTGNSPLHF	TGTGCCAGCAGTAAGGCCGGGACAGGGAATTCACCCCTCCACTTT
.	.	TRBV14	TRBJ2-7	CASSQDRTAEYF	TGTGCCAGCAGCCAAGATCGAACCGCGGAGTACTTC
.	.	TRBV11-2	TRBJ1-6	CASSLVTGSRSPLHF	TGTGCCAGCAGCTTAGTAACAGGGTCGAGATCACCCCTCCACTTT
.	.	TRBV2	TRBJ2-4	CASSSQGAKNIQYF	TGTGCCAGCAGTTCTCAGGGAGCCAAAAACATTCAGTACTTC
once	TRBD1	TRBV7-2	TRBJ2-7	CASSRTTGQGYEQYF	TGTGCCAGCAGCCGGACCACGGGACAGGGCTACGAGCAGTACTTC
.	TRBD1	TRBV19	TRBJ1-6	CASSDTGGFSPLHF	TGTGCCAGTAGTGATACAGGGGGCTTTTCACCCCTCCACTTT
.	.	TRBV5-1	TRBJ2-2	CASSSATGPGELFF	TGCGCCAGCAGCTCCGCGACAGGCCCCGGGGAGCTGTTTTTT
.	.	TRBV7-9	TRBJ1-4	CASSSAGKGTNEKLFF	TGTGCCAGCAGCTCGGCAGGGAAGGGAACTAATGAAAAACTGTTTTTT
.	.	TRBV11-2	TRBJ2-2	CASSLVLGGGELFF	TGTGCCAGCAGCTTAGTGTTGGGGGGCGGGGAGCTGTTTTTT
.	.	TRBV19	TRBJ1-2	CASSIGRQANYGYTF	TGTGCCAGTAGTATCGGAAGACAGGCTAACTATGGCTACACCTTC
.	.	TRBV27	TRBJ1-1	CASSRQENTEAFF	TGTGCCAGCAGCCGACAGGAAAACACTGAAGCTTTCTTT
.	TRBD2	TRBV18	TRBJ2-3	CASSQPNSGGRRTDTQYF	TGTGCCAGCTCACAACCCAATAGCGGGGGCCGACGCACAGATACGCAGTATTTT
few	TRBD1	TRBV18	TRBJ1-2	CASSPARDSYGYTF	TGTGCCAGCTCACCCGCCCGGGACAGCTATGGCTACACCTTC
.	TRBD1	TRBV30	TRBJ1-1	CAWTPDRVGSTTEAFF	TGTGCCTGGACCCCGGACAGGGTGGGATCGACCACTGAAGCTTTCTTT
.	.	TRBV7-2	TRBJ1-1	CASSPSGVNTEAFF	TGTGCCAGCAGCCCATCGGGGGTGAACACTGAAGCTTTCTTT
.	TRBD1	TRBV29-1	TRBJ2-2	CSVPGQGIMGELFF	TGCAGCGTCCCCGGACAGGGGATCATGGGGGAGCTGTTTTTT
.	.	TRBV2	TRBJ1-5	CASSEDSTGNQPQHF	TGTGCCAGCAGTGAAGACTCAACAGGAAATCAGCCCCAGCATTTT
.	.	TRBV7-9	TRBJ2-5	CASSAMVETQYF	TGTGCCAGCAGCGCTATGGTAGAGACCCAGTACTTC
.	.	TRBV25-1	TRBJ2-1	CASSDRGRQFF	TGTGCCAGCAGTGATCGGGGTAGGCAGTTCTTC
.	TRBD1	TRBV6-6	TRBJ2-5	CASSPRGQRLQETQYF	TGTGCCAGCAGTCCTCGGGGACAGAGACTTCAAGAGACCCAGTACTTC
few	.	TRBV9	TRBJ1-2	CASSVGEAFYGYTF	TGTGCCAGCAGCGTAGGTGAGGCCTTCTATGGCTACACCTTC
.	TRBD2	TRBV2	TRBJ2-2	CASSGRGGGPTGELFF	TGTGCCAGCAGTGGGCGGGGCGGGGGACCGACCGGGGAGCTGTTTTTT
.	.	TRBV30	TRBJ1-6	CAWRTGSRGNSPLHF	TGTGCCTGGAGAACCGGATCCCGCGGTAATTCACCCCTCCACTTT
.	.	TRBV27	TRBJ1-2	CASSPTLRQVTRYGYTF	TGTGCCAGCAGTCCAACTCTCCGACAGGTCACCCGCTATGGCTACACCTTC
.	.	TRBV7-3	TRBJ2-1	CASSVTEGEQFF	TGTGCCAGCAGCGTAACGGAGGGCGAGCAGTTCTTC
.	.	TRBV27	TRBJ2-4	CASSLDSKNIQYF	TGTGCCAGCAGTTTAGACAGCAAAAACATTCAGTACTTC
.	.	TRBV7-3	TRBJ2-2	CASSLIGGTNTGELFF	TGTGCCAGCAGCTTAATCGGGGGAACGAACACCGGGGAGCTGTTTTTT